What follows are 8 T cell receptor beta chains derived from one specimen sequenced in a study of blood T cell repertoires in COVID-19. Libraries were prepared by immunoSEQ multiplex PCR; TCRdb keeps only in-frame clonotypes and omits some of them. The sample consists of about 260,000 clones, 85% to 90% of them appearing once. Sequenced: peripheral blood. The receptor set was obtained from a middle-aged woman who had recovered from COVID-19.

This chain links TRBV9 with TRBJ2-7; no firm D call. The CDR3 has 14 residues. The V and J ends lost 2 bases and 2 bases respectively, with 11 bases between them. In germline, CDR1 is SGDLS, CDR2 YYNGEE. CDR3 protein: CASSVGDRTYEQYF. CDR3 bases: TGTGCCAGCAGCGTTGGAGATCGGACCTACGAGCAGTACTTC.

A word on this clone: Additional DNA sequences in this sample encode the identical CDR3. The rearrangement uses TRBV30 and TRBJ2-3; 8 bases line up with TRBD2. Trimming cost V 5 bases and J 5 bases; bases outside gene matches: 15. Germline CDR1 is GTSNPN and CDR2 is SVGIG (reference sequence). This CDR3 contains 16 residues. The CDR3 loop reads CAWRDFGGGPIDTQYF. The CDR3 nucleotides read TGTGCCTGGCGGGATTTCGGGGGGGGGCCTATAGATACGCAGTATTTT.

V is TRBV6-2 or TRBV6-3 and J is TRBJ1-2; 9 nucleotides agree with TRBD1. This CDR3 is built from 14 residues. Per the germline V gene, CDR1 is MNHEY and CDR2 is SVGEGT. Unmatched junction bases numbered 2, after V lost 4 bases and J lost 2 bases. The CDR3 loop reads CASSSGTGNYGYTF. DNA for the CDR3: TGTGCCAGCAGTTCGGGGACAGGGAACTATGGCTACACCTTC.

CDR3 residues: CASSQVESTEAFF. The CDR3 DNA is TGTGCCAGCAGCCAAGTTGAGAGCACTGAAGCTTTCTTT. This chain links TRBV3-1 (or the pseudogene TRBV3-2) with TRBJ1-1; D gene ambiguous. The V gene lost 1 base and the J gene lost 4 bases, with 7 bases spanning the gap. Germline assignment: CDR1 LGHDT and CDR2 YNNKEL (reference sequence). There are 13 residues in the CDR3.

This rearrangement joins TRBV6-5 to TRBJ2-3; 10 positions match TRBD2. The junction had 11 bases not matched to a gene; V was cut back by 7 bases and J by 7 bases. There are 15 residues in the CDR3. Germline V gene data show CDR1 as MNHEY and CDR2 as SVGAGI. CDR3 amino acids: CASITAPSGGNTQYF. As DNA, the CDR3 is TGTGCCAGCATCACGGCCCCTAGCGGGGGAAATACGCAGTATTTT.

CDR3 coding DNA: TGTGCCAGCAGACGTACAGGGGTGGCTCAGCCCCAGCATTTT. As protein: CASRRTGVAQPQHF. This sequence joins TRBV21-1 and TRBJ1-5; the table calls TRBD1, which could not be checked here. TRBV21-1 is a pseudogene segment. The CDR3 has 14 amino acids.

CDR3 amino acids: CASSQDWAGDYGYTF. CDR3 DNA: TGCGCCAGCAGCCAAGATTGGGCAGGGGACTATGGCTACACCTTC. The rearrangement links TRBV4-1 to TRBJ1-2; TRBD1 might be the D (6 bases). The germline V and J ends were trimmed by 0 bases and 3 bases, with 11 bases remaining between them. The CDR3 totals 15 residues. CDR1 is MGHRA, CDR2 YSYEKL, per germline.

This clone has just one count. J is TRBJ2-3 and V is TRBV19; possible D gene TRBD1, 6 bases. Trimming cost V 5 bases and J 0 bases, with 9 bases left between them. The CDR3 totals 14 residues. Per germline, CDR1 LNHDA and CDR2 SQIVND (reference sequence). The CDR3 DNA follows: TGTGCCAGTAGTTTCAGGGGCAGCACAGATACGCAGTATTTT. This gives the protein CASSFRGSTDTQYF.